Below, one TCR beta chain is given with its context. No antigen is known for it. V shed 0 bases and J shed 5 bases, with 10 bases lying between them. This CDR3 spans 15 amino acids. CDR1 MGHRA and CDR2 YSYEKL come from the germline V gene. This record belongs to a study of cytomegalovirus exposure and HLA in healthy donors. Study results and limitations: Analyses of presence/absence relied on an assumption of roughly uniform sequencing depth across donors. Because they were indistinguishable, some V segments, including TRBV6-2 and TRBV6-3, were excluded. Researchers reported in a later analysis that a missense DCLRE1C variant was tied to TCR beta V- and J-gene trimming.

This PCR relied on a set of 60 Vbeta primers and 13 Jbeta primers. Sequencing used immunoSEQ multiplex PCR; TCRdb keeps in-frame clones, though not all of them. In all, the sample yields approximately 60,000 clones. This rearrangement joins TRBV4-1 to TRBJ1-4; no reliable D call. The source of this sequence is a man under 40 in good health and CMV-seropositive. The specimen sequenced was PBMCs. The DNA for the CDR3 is TGCGCCAGCAGCCAAGATCCAGGCGAAAATGAAAAACTGTTTTTT. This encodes CASSQDPGENEKLFF.